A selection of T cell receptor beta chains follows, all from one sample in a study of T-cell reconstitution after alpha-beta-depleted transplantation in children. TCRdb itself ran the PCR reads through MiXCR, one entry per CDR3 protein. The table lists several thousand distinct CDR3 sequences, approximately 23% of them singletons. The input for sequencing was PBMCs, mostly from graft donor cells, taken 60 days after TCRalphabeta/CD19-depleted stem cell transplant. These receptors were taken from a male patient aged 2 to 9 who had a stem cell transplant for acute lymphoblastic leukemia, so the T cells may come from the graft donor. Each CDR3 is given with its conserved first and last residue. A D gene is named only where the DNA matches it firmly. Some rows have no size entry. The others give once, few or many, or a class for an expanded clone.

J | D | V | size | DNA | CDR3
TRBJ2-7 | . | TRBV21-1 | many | TGTGCCAGCCCGGACAGGCCAAAGGACGAGCAGTACTTC | CASPDRPKDEQYF
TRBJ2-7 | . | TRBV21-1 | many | TGTGCCAGCAGCGCTCTAGCGCCCTTTTCCTACGAGCAGTACTTC | CASSALAPFSYEQYF
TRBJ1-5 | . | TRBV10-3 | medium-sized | TGTGCCATCAGTGAGTCACAGGATAGCAATCAGCCCCAGCATTTT | CAISESQDSNQPQHF
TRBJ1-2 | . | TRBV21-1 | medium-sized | TGTGCCAGCAGCAAAGAAGGGACAGGGGACTATGGCTACACCTTC | CASSKEGTGDYGYTF
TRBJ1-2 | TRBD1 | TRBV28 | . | TGTGCCAGCAGTTCGGGACAGGGGTGGAACTATGGCTACACCTTC | CASSSGQGWNYGYTF
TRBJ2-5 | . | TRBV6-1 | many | TGTGCCAGCAGTGAACATTGGGTACAAGAGACCCAGTACTTC | CASSEHWVQETQYF
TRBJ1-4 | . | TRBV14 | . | TGTGCCAGCAGCCAAGAAGCGGCGGGCAGTATTGGCGAAAAACTGTTTTTT | CASSQEAAGSIGEKLFF
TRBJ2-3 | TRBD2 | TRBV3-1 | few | TGTGCCTGCTGTTTTATGGCGGGAGGTCCCTCGATCACAGATACGCAGTATTTT | CACCFMAGGPSITDTQYF
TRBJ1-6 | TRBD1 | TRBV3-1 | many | TGTGCCAGCAGCCGCAAGACAGGGAGTGGAAATTCACCCCTCCACTTT | CASSRKTGSGNSPLHF
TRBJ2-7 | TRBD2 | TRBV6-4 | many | TGTGCCAGCAGTGAAGGGCGGGAGGGCCACTGCGAGCAGTACTTC | CASSEGREGHCEQYF
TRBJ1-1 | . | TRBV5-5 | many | TGTGCCAGCAGCTTGGGGCAGGACCGGGCGTACGCTGAAGCTTTCTTT | CASSLGQDRAYAEAFF
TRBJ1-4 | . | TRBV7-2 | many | TGTGCCAGCAGCTTAGAACCCCCCGATGAAAAACTGTTTTTT | CASSLEPPDEKLFF
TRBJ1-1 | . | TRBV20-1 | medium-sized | TGCAGTGCAACCGGGACGGCGAACACTGAAGCTTTCTTT | CSATGTANTEAFF
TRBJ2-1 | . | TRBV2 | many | TGTGCCAGCAGTGAAGCGCTTTTTGGGTCCAGGAATGAGCAGTTCTTC | CASSEALFGSRNEQFF
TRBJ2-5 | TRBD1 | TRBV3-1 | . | TGTGCCTTCTGTCCCGGACAGGCGTCTTACCAAGAGACCCAGTACTTC | CAFCPGQASYQETQYF
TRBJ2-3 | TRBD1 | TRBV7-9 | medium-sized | TGTGCCAGCAGCCGGGCTACAGGGGGCAGTGCAGATACGCAGTATTTT | CASSRATGGSADTQYF
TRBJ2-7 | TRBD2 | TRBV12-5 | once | TGCGCTAGTGGTTCACATTCTTGGGGGGGAATTGACTACGAGCAGTACTTC | CASGSHSWGGIDYEQYF
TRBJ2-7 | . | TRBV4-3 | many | TGCGCCAGCAGCCAAGAGTGGGGCAATTCCCTCAGACGGTACTTC | CASSQEWGNSLRRYF
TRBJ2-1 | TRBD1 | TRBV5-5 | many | TGTGCCAGCAGCTTGGCCCAGACCGGGACAGGAACTTACAATGAGCAGTTCTTC | CASSLAQTGTGTYNEQFF
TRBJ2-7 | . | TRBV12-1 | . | TGTGCCATCAGCCTGGGGATCCCCTACGAGCAGTACTTC | CAISLGIPYEQYF
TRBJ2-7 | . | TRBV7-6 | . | TGTGCCAGCAGCTTAGCGCCCCTTACATACACATACGAGCAGTACTTC | CASSLAPLTYTYEQYF
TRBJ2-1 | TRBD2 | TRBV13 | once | TGTGCCATGGGCCCCGGACTAGCGGGAGATATCGACAATGAGCAGTTCTTC | CAMGPGLAGDIDNEQFF
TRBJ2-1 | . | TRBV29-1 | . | TGCAGCGTTGAAGAGTGGGCTAGCAGATACAATGAGCAGTTCTTC | CSVEEWASRYNEQFF
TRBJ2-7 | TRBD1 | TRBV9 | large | TGTGCCAGCAGCCCGACGACAGGGGGCGTCGACGAGCAGTACTTC | CASSPTTGGVDEQYF
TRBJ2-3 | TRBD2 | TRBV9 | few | TGTGCCAGCAGCGTAGGACTAGCGGTACCTAGCACAGATACGCAGTATTTT | CASSVGLAVPSTDTQYF
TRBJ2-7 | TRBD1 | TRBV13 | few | TGTGCCAGCAGCCGCGGTGGACAGGGGGCTTACGAGCAGTACTTC | CASSRGGQGAYEQYF
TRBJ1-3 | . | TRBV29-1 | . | TGCAGCGTTGAAAGCAACTCACGGGGGTCCGCTGGAAACACCATATATTTT | CSVESNSRGSAGNTIYF
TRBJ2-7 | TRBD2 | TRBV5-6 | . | TGTGCCAGCAGCTTGGCCATATCTAGCGGGAGTTACCAGCAGTACTTC | CASSLAISSGSYQQYF
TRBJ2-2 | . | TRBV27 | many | TGTGCCAGCAGTTTAATGAACACCGGGGAGCTGTTTTTT | CASSLMNTGELFF
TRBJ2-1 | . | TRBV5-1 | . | TGCGCCAGGCTACAGGACAGTTCCTACAATGAGCAGTTCTTC | CARLQDSSYNEQFF
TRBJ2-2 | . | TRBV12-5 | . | TGTGATAGTCTTTCGTGTACCGGGGAGATGTTTTTT | CDSLSCTGEMFF